This is a list of T cell receptor beta chains from one sample in a study of control samples from healthy donors and cancer patients. Profiled with immunoSEQ multiplex PCR; TCRdb holds only in-frame clones, not every one. The sample has approximately 90,000 clones, over 65% seen once; the top ten hold roughly 2.1%. Sequenced: blood. These receptors were obtained from a woman aged 35 to 49 in good health. The CDR3 runs from the conserved cysteine through the conserved F or W.

v_call: TRBV6-5
cdr3_length: 14
j_call: TRBJ1-1
cdr3_aa: CASTKTGVATEAFF

v_call: TRBV12-3/TRBV12-4
cdr3_length: 12
j_call: TRBJ2-3
cdr3_aa: CASRPDRDTQYF

v_call: TRBV27
cdr3_length: 13
j_call: TRBJ1-1
cdr3_aa: CASRWDRNTEAFF

v_call: TRBV6-2/TRBV6-3
cdr3_length: 16
j_call: TRBJ2-3
cdr3_aa: CASTYSGTGKKDTQYF

v_call: TRBV18
cdr3_length: 16
j_call: TRBJ1-1
cdr3_aa: CASSPGTGGVVVEAFF

v_call: TRBV10-3
cdr3_length: 14
j_call: TRBJ2-3
cdr3_aa: CAISVRGPGDTQYF

v_call: TRBV9
cdr3_length: 16
j_call: TRBJ1-6
cdr3_aa: CASSPRTDRGDSPLHF

v_call: TRBV24-1
cdr3_length: 14
j_call: TRBJ1-2
cdr3_aa: CATSDVGEDYGYTF

v_call: TRBV6-5
cdr3_length: 12
j_call: TRBJ1-2
cdr3_aa: CASTTEGYGYTF

v_call: TRBV6-5
cdr3_length: 14
j_call: TRBJ2-7
cdr3_aa: CASSLGGSSYEQYF

v_call: TRBV6-6
cdr3_length: 16
j_call: TRBJ2-6
cdr3_aa: CASSYGQGPGANVLTF

v_call: TRBV11-3
cdr3_length: 15
j_call: TRBJ2-2
cdr3_aa: CASSPKTGVGGELFF

v_call: TRBV29-1
cdr3_length: 12
j_call: TRBJ2-2
cdr3_aa: CSVQGQVGELFF

v_call: TRBV19
cdr3_length: 15
j_call: TRBJ1-1
cdr3_aa: CASTKRPEGRTEAFF

v_call: TRBV29-1
cdr3_length: 15
j_call: TRBJ2-3
cdr3_aa: CSVALGRQITDTQYF

v_call: TRBV6-5
cdr3_length: 15
j_call: TRBJ1-1
cdr3_aa: CASSSQGARDTEAFF

v_call: TRBV7-2
cdr3_length: 13
j_call: TRBJ1-2
cdr3_aa: CASSFLPRNGYTF

v_call: TRBV30
cdr3_length: 14
j_call: TRBJ2-2
cdr3_aa: CAAERGVDTGELFF

v_call: TRBV6-6
cdr3_length: 15
j_call: TRBJ1-1
cdr3_aa: CASSPAGGAGTEAFF

v_call: TRBV23-1
cdr3_length: 14
j_call: TRBJ1-2
cdr3_aa: CASSQAGTAHGYTF

v_call: TRBV13
cdr3_length: 13
j_call: TRBJ2-7
cdr3_aa: CASSLGGGGEQYF

v_call: TRBV7-3
cdr3_length: 13
j_call: TRBJ2-3
cdr3_aa: CASSSAYTDTQYF

v_call: TRBV10-3
cdr3_length: 15
j_call: TRBJ2-3
cdr3_aa: CAIRGTSGASDTQYF

v_call: TRBV30
cdr3_length: 14
j_call: TRBJ1-4
cdr3_aa: CAWAGQAMGEKLFF

v_call: TRBV6-2/TRBV6-3
cdr3_length: 13
j_call: TRBJ2-7
cdr3_aa: CASSSTAAYEQYF

v_call: TRBV7-8
cdr3_length: 16
j_call: TRBJ1-5
cdr3_aa: CASSLRGGNSNQPQHF

v_call: TRBV5-6
cdr3_length: 15
j_call: TRBJ1-1
cdr3_aa: CASSSGWTETTEAFF

v_call: TRBV24-1
cdr3_length: 16
j_call: TRBJ2-1
cdr3_aa: CATSVGGGGFYNEQFF

v_call: TRBV6-1
cdr3_length: 13
j_call: TRBJ1-2
cdr3_aa: CASSDIGFYGYTF

v_call: TRBV2
cdr3_length: 14
j_call: TRBJ1-4
cdr3_aa: CASSESGWIMELFF

v_call: TRBV30
cdr3_length: 14
j_call: TRBJ1-1
cdr3_aa: CAWSVHLGRTEAFF

v_call: TRBV24-1
cdr3_length: 14
j_call: TRBJ1-2
cdr3_aa: CATSDTGQGVGYTF

v_call: TRBV11-1
cdr3_length: 14
j_call: TRBJ2-7
cdr3_aa: CASSPRDRNYEQYF

v_call: TRBV5-1
cdr3_length: 15
j_call: TRBJ1-5
cdr3_aa: CASSLGSGPNQPQHF

v_call: TRBV19
cdr3_length: 12
j_call: TRBJ2-7
cdr3_aa: CASSIGVGEQYF

v_call: TRBV2
cdr3_length: 14
j_call: TRBJ2-7
cdr3_aa: CASRDRTRGPEQYF

v_call: TRBV27
cdr3_length: 14
j_call: TRBJ2-2
cdr3_aa: CASSSTPYPGELFF

v_call: TRBV10-3
cdr3_length: 16
j_call: TRBJ2-7
cdr3_aa: CAISGNLRGSSYEQYF

v_call: TRBV24-1
cdr3_length: 14
j_call: TRBJ2-7
cdr3_aa: CATSDSQVPYEQYF

v_call: TRBV7-9
cdr3_length: 12
j_call: TRBJ2-1
cdr3_aa: CASSFLDNEQFF

v_call: TRBV5-1
cdr3_length: 16
j_call: TRBJ2-2
cdr3_aa: CASSFGGRGSTGELFF

v_call: TRBV6-1
cdr3_length: 15
j_call: TRBJ1-1
cdr3_aa: CASSEEHSMNTEAFF

v_call: TRBV12-3/TRBV12-4
cdr3_length: 13
j_call: TRBJ1-1
cdr3_aa: CASTWGSATEAFF

v_call: TRBV4-2
cdr3_length: 14
j_call: TRBJ2-7
cdr3_aa: CASSHTGGLYEQYF

v_call: TRBV7-8
cdr3_length: 13
j_call: TRBJ1-1
cdr3_aa: CASSFSANTEAFF

v_call: TRBV4-3
cdr3_length: 18
j_call: TRBJ2-3
cdr3_aa: CASSQQPSGGQRTDTQYF

v_call: TRBV6-2/TRBV6-3
cdr3_length: 17
j_call: TRBJ1-2
cdr3_aa: CASSYPRAAQRIWGYTF

v_call: TRBV7-2
cdr3_length: 13
j_call: TRBJ1-4
cdr3_aa: CASSLTANEKLFF

v_call: TRBV5-1
cdr3_length: 15
j_call: TRBJ1-5
cdr3_aa: CASSSTGSPNQPQHF

v_call: TRBV24-1
cdr3_length: 15
j_call: TRBJ2-3
cdr3_aa: CATSVAGTGRDTQYF

v_call: TRBV9
cdr3_length: 12
j_call: TRBJ1-2
cdr3_aa: CASSVGVYGYTF

v_call: TRBV23-1
cdr3_length: 16
j_call: TRBJ1-4
cdr3_aa: CASSQSKIRANEKLFF

v_call: TRBV15
cdr3_length: 16
j_call: TRBJ1-3
cdr3_aa: CATSRGFGGYGNTIYF

v_call: TRBV7-8
cdr3_length: 14
j_call: TRBJ2-3
cdr3_aa: CASSFSRSTDTQYF

v_call: TRBV28
cdr3_length: 17
j_call: TRBJ1-5
cdr3_aa: CASSLTNRGQGNQPQHF